This paragraph reports one TCR beta chain. These data originate in a study of follicular helper T cells after annual influenza vaccination. The germline V gene has CDR1 SNHLY and CDR2 FYNNEI. V lost 2 bases and J lost 10, with 9 bases in between. This CDR3 has 12 amino acids. Sequenced by immunoSEQ multiplex PCR; TCRdb stores in-frame clones only, minus some. Found here are roughly 10,000 clones, approximately 87% of them singletons; the top ten hold 0.3% to 0.5%. The time point was: 2015-2016 season, 7 days after influenza vaccination. V gene TRBV2 combines with J gene TRBJ2-1; the D is unclear. The TCR sequence derives from an adult who received the influenza vaccine. The sample was CXCR5- memory CD4+ T cells sorted from blood, taken 7 days after influenza vaccination. The CDR3 here is CASSELEQEQFF. The CDR3 DNA sequence: TGTGCCAGCAGTGAATTGGAACAGGAGCAGTTCTTC. Full variable domain (missing parts from reference TRBV2 and TRBJ2-1): EPEVTQTPSHQVTQMGQEVILRCVPISNHLYFYWYRQILGQKVEFLVSFYNNEISEKSEIFDDQFSVERPDGSNFTLKIRSTKLEDSAMYFCASSELEQEQFFGPGTRLTVL.